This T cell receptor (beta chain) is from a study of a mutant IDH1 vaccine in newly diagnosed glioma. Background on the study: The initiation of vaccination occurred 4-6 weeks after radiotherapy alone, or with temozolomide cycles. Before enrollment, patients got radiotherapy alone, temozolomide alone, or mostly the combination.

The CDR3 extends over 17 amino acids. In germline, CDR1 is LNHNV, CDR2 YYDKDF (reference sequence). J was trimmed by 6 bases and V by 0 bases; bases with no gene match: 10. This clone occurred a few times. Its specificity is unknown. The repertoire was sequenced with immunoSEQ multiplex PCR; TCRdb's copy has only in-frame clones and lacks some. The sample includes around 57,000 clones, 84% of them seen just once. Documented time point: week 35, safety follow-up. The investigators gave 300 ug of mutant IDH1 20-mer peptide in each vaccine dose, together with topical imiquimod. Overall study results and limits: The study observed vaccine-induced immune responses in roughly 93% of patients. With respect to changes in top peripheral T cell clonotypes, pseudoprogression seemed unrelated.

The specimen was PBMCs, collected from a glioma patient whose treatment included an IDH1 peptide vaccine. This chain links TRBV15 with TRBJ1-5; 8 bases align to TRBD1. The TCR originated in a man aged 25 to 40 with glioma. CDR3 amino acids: CATSREPSGQGRQPQHF. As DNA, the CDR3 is TGTGCCACCAGCAGAGAACCATCAGGACAGGGCCGTCAGCCCCAGCATTTT.